This T cell receptor beta chain stems from a study of T cell repertoires in cytomegalovirus infection (dated by TCRdb to about 2019). About the investigation overall: Alongside well-studied HLA-B-restricted epitopes, the peptide stimulations were aimed at recently identified HLA-C-restricted CMV epitopes, whose presentation resists viral immunomodulation. Because public TCR beta signatures pointed to carriage of CMV infection together with the matching HLA type, the HLA type of each donor mattered for the analysis. Results and caveats for the whole study, not just this receptor: In both this cohort and an independent cohort of over 350 donors, the cumulative frequency of public TCR beta family members distinguished carriers of CMV infection plus the relevant HLA type. The ex vivo response was dominated by HLA-C-restricted CMV-specific TCR beta clonotypes, which also provided the single most frequent clonotype in two of eight donors.

The germline V gene supplies CDR1 SGHTA and CDR2 FQGNSA. V loses 5 bases, J loses 2 bases, and the germline ends lie 16 bases apart. Including cysteine and phenylalanine, the CDR3 has 15 amino acids. Solely the CDR3 DNA is kept, with 45 bases framed from the first base. This sample's treatment or condition label indicates: in vitro stimulation with specific CMV peptide epitopes to enrich CMV-specific T cells. Many counts were recorded for this clonotype. Its specific antigen is unknown. Per-base quality was not reported, and no clone a single base away is much larger than it. TCRdb lists the instrument as Illumina HiSeq 1500. TCRdb's own reprocessing of the public reads used fastp at Q25 and MiXCR and kept productive beta chains. Records with the same CDR3 protein are collapsed into one entry carrying the most frequent genes and DNA. A total of 640,000 or so distinct CDR3 sequences appear in this sample, 30% to 35% of them only once. The ten top clones hold about 20% of the sample.

The source material was cultured PBMCs, sampled from culture after CMV antigen stimulation. This receptor was obtained from a human donor in good health (CMV status not recorded). Some clones in this sample may be carry-over from other donors' samples. This chain joins TRBV7-2 to TRBJ2-7, with the D segment possibly TRBD1 or TRBD2, each aligning over 5 bases. In nucleotide form, the sequence is TGTGCCAGCAGCCCTACCGGGACGGCAACCTACGAGCAGTACTTC. It encodes CASSPTGTATYEQYF.